This T cell receptor beta chain was found in a study of graft-versus-host responses after intestinal transplantation. Across the whole study: Following induction with anti-thymocyte globulin, all recipients were given tacrolimus and steroids for about three years.

Remarks on this clone: What it binds is not known.

The germline V and J ends were trimmed by 2 bases and 4 bases, with 8 bases remaining between them. The germline gives CDR1 SGHTA, CDR2 FQGNSA. This CDR3 is built from 13 residues. Libraries were prepared by immunoSEQ multiplex PCR; TCRdb keeps only in-frame clonotypes and omits some of them. The sample shows about 88,000 clones, roughly 93% of them seen only once. Study results and caveats: Graft-donor T cell macrochimerism in patients accompanied high graft-versus-host to host-versus-graft clonal ratios in allografts. Detected in recipient marrow were GvH clones, some of which were first observed in ileum or blood.

The TCR sequence derives from a human donor who was the organ donor for an intestinal transplant. The sequencing used unstimulated CD4+ T cells sorted from spleen or lymph node cells, collected before transplant. J is TRBJ2-5 and V is TRBV7-2; D is perhaps TRBD1 (6 bases). The CDR3 loop is CASSLPGAETQYF. CDR3 bases: TGTGCCAGCAGCTTACCAGGGGCAGAGACCCAGTACTTC.